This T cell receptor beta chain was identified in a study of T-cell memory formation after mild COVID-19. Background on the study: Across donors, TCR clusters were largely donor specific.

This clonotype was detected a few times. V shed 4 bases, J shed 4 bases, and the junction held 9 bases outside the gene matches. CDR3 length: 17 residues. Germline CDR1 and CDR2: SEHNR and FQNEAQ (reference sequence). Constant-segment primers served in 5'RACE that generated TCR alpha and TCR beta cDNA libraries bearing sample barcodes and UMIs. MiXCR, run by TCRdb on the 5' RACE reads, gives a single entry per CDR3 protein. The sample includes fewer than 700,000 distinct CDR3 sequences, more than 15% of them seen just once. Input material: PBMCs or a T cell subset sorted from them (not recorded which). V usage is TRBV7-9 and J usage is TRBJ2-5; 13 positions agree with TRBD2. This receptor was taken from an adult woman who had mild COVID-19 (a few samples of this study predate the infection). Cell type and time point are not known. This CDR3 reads CASSSWTSGRGVETQYF. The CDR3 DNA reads TGTGCCAGCAGCTCCTGGACTAGCGGGAGAGGCGTAGAGACCCAGTACTTC.